The following is a TCR beta chain sequence with its context. What it binds is not known. Researchers ran the PCR with 60 Vbeta and 13 Jbeta primers. The repertoire was sequenced with immunoSEQ multiplex PCR; TCRdb's copy has only in-frame clones and lacks some. Altogether 90,000 to 100,000 clones are present, 81% being singletons, with the ten largest covering roughly 1.5%. The data derive from a study of cytomegalovirus exposure and HLA in healthy donors. The study's findings and limits: TRBV6-2, TRBV6-3 and some other V segments were excluded as indistinguishable. The authors listed 150 to 200 TCR beta chains as cytomegalovirus-associated.

V lost 5 bases to trimming and J lost 7 bases; unmatched junction nucleotides: 5. The CDR3 totals 14 residues. The germline V gene has CDR1 MNHNS and CDR2 SASEGT. The specimen was PBMCs. The clonotype was recovered from a man aged 40-49 years in good health and CMV-seronegative. The chain couples TRBV6-1 to TRBJ2-1; 10 bases match TRBD1. CDR3 in amino acids: CASSRQGAGNEQFF. Written as DNA, the CDR3 is TGTGCCAGCAGTCGACAGGGGGCAGGGAATGAGCAGTTCTTC.